Listed below are T cell receptor beta chains from one sample, sequenced in a study of cytomegalovirus exposure and HLA in healthy donors. Assay used: immunoSEQ multiplex PCR; TCRdb lists only in-frame clones, some missing. The repertoire holds around 190,000 clones, 9.5% seen once, with 1% to 1.5% in the top ten. The sequenced material came from PBMCs. These receptors were taken from a woman in her 30s in good health and CMV-seropositive. Both conserved end residues are part of each CDR3. Each record gives: clone size, J gene, V gene, D gene, CDR3 DNA, CDR3 protein. A D gene is named only where the DNA matches it firmly. Where a row states a size, it is once, few, many or the class of an expanded clone; other rows omit it.

>few|TRBJ2-1|TRBV2|TRBD1
TGTGCCAGCAGGGGGGGACAGGGGATCTACAATGAGCAGTTCTTC
CASRGGQGIYNEQFF
>-|TRBJ2-1|TRBV18|TRBD1
TGTGCCAGCTCACCCCTGAGACTACAGGGGCCGTACTACAATGAGCAGTTCTTC
CASSPLRLQGPYYNEQFF
>-|TRBJ1-2|TRBV7-9|-
TGTGCCAGCAGTTCGGGGTTTCAGAGCTATGGCTACACCTTC
CASSSGFQSYGYTF
>-|TRBJ2-7|TRBV4-1|TRBD2
TGCGCCAGCAGCCCTTCGGGGAGCGGGAGAAGTACCTACGAGCAGTACTTC
CASSPSGSGRSTYEQYF
>few|TRBJ1-1|TRBV19|-
TGTGCCAGTAGTATAGGAGGATATGGGGGGACTGAAGCTTTCTTT
CASSIGGYGGTEAFF
>few|TRBJ1-1|TRBV5-1|-
TGCGCCAGCAGCCAAGGAGGTCAGACTGAAGCTTTCTTT
CASSQGGQTEAFF
>-|TRBJ1-2|TRBV7-9|-
TGTGCCAGCAGCTTAGTTCCCACAGGGAAGGTACATGGCTACACCTTC
CASSLVPTGKVHGYTF
>few|TRBJ2-1|TRBV27|-
TGTGCCAGCGGAGATTACCAGGGGAACTACAATGAGCAGTTCTTC
CASGDYQGNYNEQFF
>few|TRBJ1-1|TRBV2|-
TGTGCCAGCACTTACGGACAGTACATGAACACTGAAGCTTTCTTT
CASTYGQYMNTEAFF
>many|TRBJ1-6|TRBV30|-
TGTGCCGTTTCGGTTCATGTGGTTAATTCACCCCTCCACTTT
CAVSVHVVNSPLHF
>-|TRBJ1-2|TRBV2|TRBD1
TGTGCCAGCAGTGAGGACAGGGGCTATGGCTACACCTTC
CASSEDRGYGYTF
>few|TRBJ1-2|TRBV2|-
TGTGCCATTGGGGAGTCTAACTATGGCTACACCTTC
CAIGESNYGYTF
>many|TRBJ1-2|TRBV5-1|-
TGCGCCAGCAGCTCCGGGACTGCAGCTAACTATGGCTACACCTTC
CASSSGTAANYGYTF
>few|TRBJ2-2|TRBV7-8|TRBD2
TGTGCCAGCAGCTTAGGACTAGCGGGAGGGGGTTCCGGGGAGCTGTTTTTT
CASSLGLAGGGSGELFF
>-|TRBJ2-3|TRBV7-2|TRBD2
TGTGCCAGCAGGACTAGCGGGAGGGGGGATACGCAGTATTTT
CASRTSGRGDTQYF
>few|TRBJ2-3|TRBV6-1|-
TGTGCCAGCAGTGAAGCCCCAGGGTCTAGAGGAGCAGATACGCAGTATTTT
CASSEAPGSRGADTQYF
>few|TRBJ2-1|TRBV5-1|TRBD2
TGCGCCAGCAGCCCCGGACTAGCGAAAAACAATGAGCAGTTCTTC
CASSPGLAKNNEQFF
>few|TRBJ1-5|TRBV19|-
TGTGCCAGTAGCTGGAACAGCTTGAATCAGCCCCAGCATTTT
CASSWNSLNQPQHF
>few|TRBJ2-4|TRBV7-2|-
TGTGCCAGCAGCTTGCAGGGGTCCAAAAACATTCAGTACTTC
CASSLQGSKNIQYF
>-|TRBJ2-3|TRBV11-3|TRBD2
TGTGCCAGCAGCTTAGTGACCGGGACTAGCGGGAGCACAGATACGCAGTATTTT
CASSLVTGTSGSTDTQYF
>-|TRBJ2-1|TRBV19|-
TGTGCCAGTAAAGGCCCAGGTACCAATGAGCAGTTCTTC
CASKGPGTNEQFF
>-|TRBJ1-1|TRBV2|-
TGTGCCAGCAGCCTTTACTTGGGGGGTAACACTGAAGCTTTCTTT
CASSLYLGGNTEAFF
>few|TRBJ2-3|TRBV7-8|-
TGTGCCAGCAGCTCACGACTCATTAGCACAGATACGCAGTATTTT
CASSSRLISTDTQYF
>-|TRBJ2-1|TRBV19|TRBD1
TGTGCCAGTAGATGGGGACAGGGGACCTACAATGAGCAGTTCTTC
CASRWGQGTYNEQFF
>-|TRBJ1-4|TRBV5-1|-
TGCGCCAGCAGGGGCGGGCAAAATGAAAAACTGTTTTTT
CASRGGQNEKLFF
>few|TRBJ2-1|TRBV12-5|-
TGTGCTAGTGGTTCGGGTTTATACTACAATGAGCAGTTCTTC
CASGSGLYYNEQFF
>few|TRBJ1-2|TRBV7-9|-
TGTGCCAGCAGCCCGGAGGGAGCCTTTTTGAGTGGCTACACCTTC
CASSPEGAFLSGYTF
>few|TRBJ2-2|TRBV6-1|-
TGTGCCAGCCGTCTAGAGAGGAACACCGGGGAGCTGTTTTTT
CASRLERNTGELFF
>few|TRBJ2-2|TRBV19|-
TGTGCCAGCGAAAAGCAGGGGGGCACCGGGGAGCTGTTTTTT
CASEKQGGTGELFF
>-|TRBJ2-1|TRBV5-1|-
TGCGCCAGCAGCTTGACAACTGAGCAGTTCTTC
CASSLTTEQFF
>few|TRBJ2-1|TRBV5-1|TRBD1
TGCGCCAGCAGCCCGGACAGGATTCGGGAGCAGTTCTTC
CASSPDRIREQFF
>few|TRBJ2-4|TRBV15|TRBD2
TGTGCCACCAGCAGAGACCAGCGGGAGGGCGGCAAAAACATTCAGTACTTC
CATSRDQREGGKNIQYF
>few|TRBJ2-1|TRBV18|TRBD1
TGTGCCAGCTCCCGCCGGGGACAGGGGTCCAATGAGCAGTTCTTC
CASSRRGQGSNEQFF
>-|TRBJ1-2|TRBV6-5|-
TGTGCCAGCAGTTTCCTGGAACCATCGGGTGGCTACACCTTC
CASSFLEPSGGYTF
>few|TRBJ2-5|TRBV9|TRBD2
TGTGCCAGCAGCCTTGGGGGGGGAGAGACCCAGTACTTC
CASSLGGGETQYF
>-|TRBJ1-2|TRBV5-1|-
TGCGCCAGCAGCTTGGTGAACAGCTATGGCTACACCTTC
CASSLVNSYGYTF
>few|TRBJ2-7|TRBV2|TRBD2
TGTGCCAGCAGGCTAGCGGGCACTCATTCCTACGAGCAGTACTTC
CASRLAGTHSYEQYF
>few|TRBJ2-5|TRBV5-1|-
TGCGCCAGCAGCTTAATGGTAGCGGGACAGGAGACCCAGTACTTC
CASSLMVAGQETQYF
>-|TRBJ2-2|TRBV29-1|TRBD2
TGCAGCGTTCAGACTAGCTTTAACACCGGGGAGCTGTTTTTT
CSVQTSFNTGELFF
>-|TRBJ2-1|TRBV27|TRBD1
TGTGCCAGCAGTCCAAGACAGGGGTTCTCCTACAATGAGCAGTTCTTC
CASSPRQGFSYNEQFF
>few|TRBJ2-5|TRBV7-2|TRBD2
TGTGCCAGCAGCTTATCCGGGACTAGCGGGAGCTTCAGGGAGACCCAGTACTTC
CASSLSGTSGSFRETQYF
>few|TRBJ2-7|TRBV29-1|-
TGCAGCGTTGAAGCCAGGGTCACGGGGGGCGGCTCCAACGAGCAGTACTTC
CSVEARVTGGGSNEQYF
>-|TRBJ2-7|TRBV10-1|-
TGCGCCAGCAGTGGTTCCAGAACCTACGAGCAGTACTTC
CASSGSRTYEQYF